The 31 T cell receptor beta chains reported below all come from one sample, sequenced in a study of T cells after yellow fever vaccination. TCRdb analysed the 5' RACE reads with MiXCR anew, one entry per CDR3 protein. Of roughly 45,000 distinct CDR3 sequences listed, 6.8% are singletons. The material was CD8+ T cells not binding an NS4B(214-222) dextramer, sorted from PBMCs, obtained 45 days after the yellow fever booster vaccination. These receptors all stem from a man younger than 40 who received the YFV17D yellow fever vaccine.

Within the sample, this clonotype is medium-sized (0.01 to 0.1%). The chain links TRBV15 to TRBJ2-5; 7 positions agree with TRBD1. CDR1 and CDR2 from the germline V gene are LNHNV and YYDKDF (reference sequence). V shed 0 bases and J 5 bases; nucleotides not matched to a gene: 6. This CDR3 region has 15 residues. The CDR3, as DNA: TGTGCCACCAGCAGAGATGCGGAGACAGGGGAGACCCAGTACTTC. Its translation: CATSRDAETGETQYF.

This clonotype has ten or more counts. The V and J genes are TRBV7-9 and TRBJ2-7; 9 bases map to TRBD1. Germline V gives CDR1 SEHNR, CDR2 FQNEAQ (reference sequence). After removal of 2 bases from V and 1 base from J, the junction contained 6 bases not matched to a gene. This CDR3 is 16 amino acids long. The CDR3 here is CASSLPSDRGSYEQYF. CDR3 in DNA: TGTGCCAGCAGCTTACCGTCGGACAGGGGATCCTACGAGCAGTACTTC.

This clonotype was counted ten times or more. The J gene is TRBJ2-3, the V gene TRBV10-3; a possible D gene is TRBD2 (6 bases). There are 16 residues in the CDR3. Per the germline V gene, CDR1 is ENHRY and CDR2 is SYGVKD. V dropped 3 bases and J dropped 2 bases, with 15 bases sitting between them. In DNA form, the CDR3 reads TGTGCCATCAGTGACCCCGAAAGGGACTCCACAGATACGCAGTATTTT. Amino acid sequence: CAISDPERDSTDTQYF.

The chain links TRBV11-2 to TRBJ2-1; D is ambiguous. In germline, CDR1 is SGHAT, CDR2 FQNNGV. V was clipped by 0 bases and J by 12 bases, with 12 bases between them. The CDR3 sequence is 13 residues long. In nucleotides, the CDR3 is TGTGCCAGCAGCTTAGAGTATGGCACCGGGCAGTTCTTC. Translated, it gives CASSLEYGTGQFF.

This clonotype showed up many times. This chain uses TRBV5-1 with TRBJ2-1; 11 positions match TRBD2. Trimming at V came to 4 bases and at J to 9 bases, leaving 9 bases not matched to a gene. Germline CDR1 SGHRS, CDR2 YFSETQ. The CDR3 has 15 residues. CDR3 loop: CASSPTSGTIGEQFF. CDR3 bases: TGCGCCAGCAGCCCGACTAGCGGGACTATAGGTGAGCAGTTCTTC. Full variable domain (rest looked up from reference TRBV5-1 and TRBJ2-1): KAGVTQTPRYLIKTRGQQVTLSCSPISGHRSVSWYQQTPGQGLQFLFEYFSETQRNKGNFPGRFSGRQFSNSRSEMNVSTLELGDSALYLCASSPTSGTIGEQFFGPGTRLTVL.

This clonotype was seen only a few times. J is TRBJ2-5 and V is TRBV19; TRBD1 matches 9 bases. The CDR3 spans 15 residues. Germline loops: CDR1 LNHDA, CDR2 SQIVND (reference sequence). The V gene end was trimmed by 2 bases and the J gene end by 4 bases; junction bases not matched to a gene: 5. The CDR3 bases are TGTGCCAGTAGTATATACGGGACAGGGATAGAGACCCAGTACTTC. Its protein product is CASSIYGTGIETQYF.

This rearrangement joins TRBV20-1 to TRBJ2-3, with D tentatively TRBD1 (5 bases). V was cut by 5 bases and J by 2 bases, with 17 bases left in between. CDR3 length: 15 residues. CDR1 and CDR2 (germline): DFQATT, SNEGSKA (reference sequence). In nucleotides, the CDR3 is TGCAGTGCTCGACAGCTTTATTCAACCACAGATACGCAGTATTTT. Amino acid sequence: CSARQLYSTTDTQYF.

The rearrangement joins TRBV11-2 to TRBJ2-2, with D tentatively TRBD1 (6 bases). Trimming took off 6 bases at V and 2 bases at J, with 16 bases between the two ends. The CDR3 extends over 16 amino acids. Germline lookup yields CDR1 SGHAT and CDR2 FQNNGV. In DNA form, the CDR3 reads TGTGCCAGCAGACGATGGGACACGATTAACACCGGGGAGCTGTTTTTT. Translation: CASRRWDTINTGELFF.

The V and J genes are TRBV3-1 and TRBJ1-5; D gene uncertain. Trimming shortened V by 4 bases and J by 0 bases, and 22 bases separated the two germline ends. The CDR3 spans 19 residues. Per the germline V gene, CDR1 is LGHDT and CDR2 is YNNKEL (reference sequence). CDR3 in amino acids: CASSPYHPGNLYSNQPQHF. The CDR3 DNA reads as TGTGCCAGCAGCCCCTACCACCCCGGAAACCTATATAGCAATCAGCCCCAGCATTTT.

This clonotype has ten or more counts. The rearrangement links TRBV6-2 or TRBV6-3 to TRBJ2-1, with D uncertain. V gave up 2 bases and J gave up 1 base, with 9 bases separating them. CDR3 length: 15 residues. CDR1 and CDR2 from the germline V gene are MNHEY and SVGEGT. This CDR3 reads CASSYLDVSYNEQFF. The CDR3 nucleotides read TGTGCCAGCAGTTACCTTGATGTTTCCTACAATGAGCAGTTCTTC.

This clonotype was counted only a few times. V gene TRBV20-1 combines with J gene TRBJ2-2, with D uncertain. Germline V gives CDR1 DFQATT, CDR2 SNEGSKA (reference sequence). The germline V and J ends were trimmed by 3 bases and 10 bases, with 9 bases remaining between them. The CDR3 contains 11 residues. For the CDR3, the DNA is TGCAGTGCTAGTGGAGATGTGGAGCTGTTTTTT. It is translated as CSASGDVELFF.

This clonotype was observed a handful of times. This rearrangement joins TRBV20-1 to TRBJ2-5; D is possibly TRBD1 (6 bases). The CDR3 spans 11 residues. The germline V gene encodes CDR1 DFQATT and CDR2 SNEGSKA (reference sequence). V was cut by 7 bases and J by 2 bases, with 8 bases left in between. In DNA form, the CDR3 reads TGCAGTGGGGACATTCAAGAGACCCAGTACTTC. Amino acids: CSGDIQETQYF.

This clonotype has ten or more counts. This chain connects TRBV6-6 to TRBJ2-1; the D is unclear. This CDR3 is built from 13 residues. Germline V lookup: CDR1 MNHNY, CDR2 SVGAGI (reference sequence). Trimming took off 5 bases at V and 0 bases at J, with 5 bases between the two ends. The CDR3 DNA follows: TGTGCCAGCAGTCCTAGCTCCTACAATGAGCAGTTCTTC. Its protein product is CASSPSSYNEQFF.

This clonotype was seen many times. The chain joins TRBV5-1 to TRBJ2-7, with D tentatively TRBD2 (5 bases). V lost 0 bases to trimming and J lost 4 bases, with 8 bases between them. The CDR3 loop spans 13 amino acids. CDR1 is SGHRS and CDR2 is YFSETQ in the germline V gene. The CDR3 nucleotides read TGCGCCAGCAGCTTGGTCGAGGGTTACGAGCAGTACTTC. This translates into CASSLVEGYEQYF.

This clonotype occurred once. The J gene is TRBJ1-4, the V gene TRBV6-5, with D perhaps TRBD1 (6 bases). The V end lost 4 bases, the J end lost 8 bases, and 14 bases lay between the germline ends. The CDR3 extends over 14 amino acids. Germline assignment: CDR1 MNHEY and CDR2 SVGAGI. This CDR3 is CASSSDGGREKLFF. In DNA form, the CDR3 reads TGTGCCAGCAGTTCCGACGGGGGGCGAGAAAAACTGTTTTTT.

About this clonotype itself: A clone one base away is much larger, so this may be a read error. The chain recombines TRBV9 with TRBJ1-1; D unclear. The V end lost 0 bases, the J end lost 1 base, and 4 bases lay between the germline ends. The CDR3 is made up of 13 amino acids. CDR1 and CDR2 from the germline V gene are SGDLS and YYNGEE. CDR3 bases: TGTGCCAGCAGCGTAGGCGAGAACACTGAAGCTTTCTTT. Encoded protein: CASSVGENTEAFF.

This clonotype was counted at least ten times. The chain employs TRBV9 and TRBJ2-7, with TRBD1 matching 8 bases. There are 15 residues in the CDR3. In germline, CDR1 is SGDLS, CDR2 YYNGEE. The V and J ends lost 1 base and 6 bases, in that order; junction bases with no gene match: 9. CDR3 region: CASSVSGRGQVEQYF. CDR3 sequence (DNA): TGTGCCAGCAGCGTATCGGGCAGGGGGCAGGTCGAGCAGTACTTC.

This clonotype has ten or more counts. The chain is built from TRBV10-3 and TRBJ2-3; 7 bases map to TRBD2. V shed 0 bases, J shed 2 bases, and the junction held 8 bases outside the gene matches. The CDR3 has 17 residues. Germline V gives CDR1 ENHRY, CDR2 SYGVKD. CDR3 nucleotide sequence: TGTGCCATCAGTGAGTCCCTCGCGGGAGCCGCCACAGATACGCAGTATTTT. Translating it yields CAISESLAGAATDTQYF.

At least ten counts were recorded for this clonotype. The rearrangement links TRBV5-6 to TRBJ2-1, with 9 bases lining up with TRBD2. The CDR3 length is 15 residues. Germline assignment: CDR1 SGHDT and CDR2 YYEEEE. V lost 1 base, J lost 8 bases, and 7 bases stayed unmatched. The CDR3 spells CASSLFSGRRDEQFF. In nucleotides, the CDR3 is TGTGCCAGCAGCTTGTTCAGCGGGAGGAGGGATGAGCAGTTCTTC.

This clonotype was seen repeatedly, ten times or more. The CDR3 region is CASNDSEGEADTQYF. CDR3 bases: TGTGCCAGTAACGATTCTGAGGGAGAGGCGGATACGCAGTATTTT. This chain links TRBV6-2 or TRBV6-3 with TRBJ2-3; perhaps TRBD2 as D (5 bases). V shed 9 bases and J shed 6 bases, with 22 bases lying between them. Germline CDR1 MNHEY, CDR2 SVGEGT. The CDR3 spans 15 residues.

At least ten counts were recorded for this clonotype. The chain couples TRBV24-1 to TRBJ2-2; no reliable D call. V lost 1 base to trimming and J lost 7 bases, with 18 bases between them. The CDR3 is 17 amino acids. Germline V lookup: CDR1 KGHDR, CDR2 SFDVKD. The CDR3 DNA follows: TGTGCCACCAGTGATTTCCCCGGACCCACCTACGGCGGGGAGCTGTTTTTT. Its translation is CATSDFPGPTYGGELFF.

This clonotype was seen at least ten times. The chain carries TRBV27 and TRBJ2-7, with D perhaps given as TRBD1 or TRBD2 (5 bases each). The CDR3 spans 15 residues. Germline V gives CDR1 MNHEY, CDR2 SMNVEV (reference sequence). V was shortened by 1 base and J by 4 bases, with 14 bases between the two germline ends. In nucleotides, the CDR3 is TGTGCCAGCAGTTTATTAGGGACGGAAGATTACGAGCAGTACTTC. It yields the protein CASSLLGTEDYEQYF.

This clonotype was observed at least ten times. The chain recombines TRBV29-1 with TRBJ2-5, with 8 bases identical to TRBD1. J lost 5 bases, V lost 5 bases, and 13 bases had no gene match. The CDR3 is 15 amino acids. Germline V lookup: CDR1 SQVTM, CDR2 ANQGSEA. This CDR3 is CSVKHRDRPGETQYF. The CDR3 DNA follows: TGCAGCGTTAAACACCGGGACAGGCCGGGGGAGACCCAGTACTTC.

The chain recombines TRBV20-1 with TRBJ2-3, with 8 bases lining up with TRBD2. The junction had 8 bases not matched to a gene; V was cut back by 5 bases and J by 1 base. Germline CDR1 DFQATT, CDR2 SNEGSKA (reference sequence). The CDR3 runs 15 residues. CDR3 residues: CSAWDVTSGTDTQYF. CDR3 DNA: TGCAGTGCTTGGGACGTGACTAGCGGCACAGATACGCAGTATTTT.

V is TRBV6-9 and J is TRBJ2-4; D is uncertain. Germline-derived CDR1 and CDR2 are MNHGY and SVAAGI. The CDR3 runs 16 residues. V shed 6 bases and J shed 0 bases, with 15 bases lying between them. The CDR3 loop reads CASSMYWDLAKNIQYF. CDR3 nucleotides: TGTGCCAGCAGCATGTACTGGGATCTAGCCAAAAACATTCAGTACTTC.

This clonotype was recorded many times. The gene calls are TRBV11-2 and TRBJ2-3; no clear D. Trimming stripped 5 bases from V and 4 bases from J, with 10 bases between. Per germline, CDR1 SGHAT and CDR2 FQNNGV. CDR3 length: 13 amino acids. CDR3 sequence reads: CASSEHPADTQYF. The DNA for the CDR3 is TGTGCCAGCAGCGAGCACCCGGCAGATACGCAGTATTTT.

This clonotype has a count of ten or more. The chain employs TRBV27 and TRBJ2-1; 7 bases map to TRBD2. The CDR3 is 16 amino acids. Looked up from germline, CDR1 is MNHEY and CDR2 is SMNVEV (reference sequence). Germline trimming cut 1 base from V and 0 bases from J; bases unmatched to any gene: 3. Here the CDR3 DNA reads TGTGCCAGCAGTTTATATGGCGGGAGCTCCTACAATGAGCAGTTCTTC. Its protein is CASSLYGGSSYNEQFF.

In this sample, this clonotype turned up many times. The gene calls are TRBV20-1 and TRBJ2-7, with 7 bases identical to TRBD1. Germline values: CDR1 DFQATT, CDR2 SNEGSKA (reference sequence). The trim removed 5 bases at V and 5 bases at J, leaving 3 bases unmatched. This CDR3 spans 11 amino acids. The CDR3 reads CSARQGHEQYF. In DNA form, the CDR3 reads TGCAGTGCTCGACAGGGTCACGAGCAGTACTTC.

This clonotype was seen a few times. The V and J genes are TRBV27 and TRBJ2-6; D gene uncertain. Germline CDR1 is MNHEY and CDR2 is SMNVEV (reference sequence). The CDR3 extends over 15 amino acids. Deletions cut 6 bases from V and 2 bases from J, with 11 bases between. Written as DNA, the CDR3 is TGTGCCAGCAGCCTCTCCCCAGCTGGGGCCAACGTCCTGACTTTC. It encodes CASSLSPAGANVLTF.

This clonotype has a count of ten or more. The CDR3 is CATSDREDSGNTIYF. The DNA for the CDR3 is TGTGCCACCAGTGACAGGGAAGACTCTGGAAACACCATATATTTT. The rearrangement links TRBV15 to TRBJ1-3; 7 positions match TRBD1. With 6 bases clipped from V and 0 bases from J, the junction kept 5 bases outside the gene matches. The CDR3 has 15 residues. The V gene's germline CDR1 is LNHNV and CDR2 YYDKDF (reference sequence).

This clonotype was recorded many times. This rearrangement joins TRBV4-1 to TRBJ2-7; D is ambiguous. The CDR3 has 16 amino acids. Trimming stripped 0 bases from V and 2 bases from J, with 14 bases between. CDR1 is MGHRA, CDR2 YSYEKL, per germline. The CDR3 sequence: CASSQDRAYPAYEQYF. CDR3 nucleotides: TGCGCCAGCAGCCAAGATCGGGCGTACCCCGCCTACGAGCAGTACTTC.